The present TCR beta chain was sequenced within a study of blood T cells in healthy people across ages. PCR was performed a second time for roughly 7 to 11 cycles using a sample-barcoded 5' primer and a J-beta primer mix. MiXCR, applied by TCRdb to the 5' RACE reads, yields one record per CDR3 protein. The sample lists more than 1,000,000 distinct CDR3 sequences, around 27% seen once, with about 0.72% in the top ten. This CDR3 contains 15 residues. Germline CDR1 DFQATT, CDR2 SNEGSKA (reference sequence). Trimming took 2 bases from V and 7 from J, leaving 18 bases between them. This sample also belongs to another study, concerning T cells of mothers and their children.

The clonotype comes from a girl between 2 and 10 years old in good health. The source material was blood. The V call is TRBV20-1, the J call TRBJ2-1; D remains unclear. The CDR3 sequence is CSARYLGGFRNEQFF. CDR3 coding DNA: TGCAGTGCTAGATACCTCGGTGGTTTTAGGAATGAGCAGTTCTTC.